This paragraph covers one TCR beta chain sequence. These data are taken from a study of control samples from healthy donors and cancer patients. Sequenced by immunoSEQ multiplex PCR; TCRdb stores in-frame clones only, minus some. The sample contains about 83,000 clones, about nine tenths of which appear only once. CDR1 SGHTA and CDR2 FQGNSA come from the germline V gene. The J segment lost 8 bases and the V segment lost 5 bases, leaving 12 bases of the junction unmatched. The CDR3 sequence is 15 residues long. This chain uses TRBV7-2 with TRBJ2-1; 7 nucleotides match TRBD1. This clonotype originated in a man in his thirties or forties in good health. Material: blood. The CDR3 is CASSLVATGFDEQFF. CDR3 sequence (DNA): TGTGCCAGCAGCCTAGTAGCGACAGGGTTCGATGAGCAGTTCTTC.